This T cell receptor (beta chain) came from a study of beta chain features in type 1 diabetes (dated by TCRdb to about 2018). A note on the overall study: Mean age, gender distribution, total cell number and subset yield did not differ between patients and healthy donors. Regulatory and stem cell-like memory subsets were obtained from only 8 patients and about eight healthy donors, while naive and central memory subsets were obtained from all 30 or so donors. Across all samples, fewer than 110,000,000 sorted cells were examined, and cell number per subset correlated strongly with RNA yield. In the study, TCRB repertoires of sorted circulating CD4+ T cell subsets from recently diagnosed type 1 diabetes patients were compared with those of matched healthy donors. Results and caveats for the whole study, not just this receptor: At VDJ recombination sites, type 1 diabetes patients had fewer insertions and more deleted nucleotides, which implies abnormalities in thymic rearrangement. Because the HLA sub-analyses included only small numbers of individuals, any influence of HLA type on TCRB rearrangement was left unresolved. Naive, central memory and regulatory TCRB repertoires appeared more similar among patients than among healthy donors. PCR may preferentially amplify shorter templates, but because patient and control samples were amplified and corrected together, any resulting skew would affect both groups equally. Because cDNA rather than genomic DNA was sequenced, highly expressing activated cells could have been over-represented, although no difference in activation and CD3 levels was found between groups. Type 1 diabetes patients showed a moderate but significant shortening of TCRB CDR3 length in all four CD4+ subsets.

Spanning cysteine to phenylalanine, the CDR3 consists of 15 amino acids. The read is trimmed to its CDR3 DNA, 45 bases read in frame from base 1. V and J are trimmed by 5 bases and 4 bases, and the gene matches miss 5 bases of the junction. CDR1 and CDR2 were assigned from the germline V gene as MDHEN and SYDVKM. The High Capacity cDNA Reverse Transcription Kit was used to reverse transcribe all of the isolated RNA, meaning that expressed TCRB transcripts were what got sequenced. Survey-depth immunoSEQ sequencing was performed on stem cell-like memory T cell samples, with an average of about 1.01 million total reads per sample. Sorted cells were lysed in RLT buffer, and RNA was extracted using DNase-treated RNeasy Micro or Mini kits according to cell number. Each cell subset was processed on its own to prevent cross-contamination, while patient and healthy donor samples were processed together. The immunoSEQ multiplex PCR was used to amplify TCRB sequences from cDNA, generating 87-bp fragments that spanned the CDR3 region. Sequencing of the amplicons was done on the Illumina HiSeq platform. In the source study's methods: PCR bias was computationally corrected using synthetic template baselines, reads within Hamming distance 2 were collapsed, and singletons that could not be merged were discarded. Reads were aligned to IMGT to assign V, D and J genes, CDR3 length, and insertions or deletions at six rearrangement sites. Within each subset, clonotype counts were normalized to the number of sorted cells before true diversity and Gini coefficients were calculated with the tcR R package. The overlap coefficient, calculated on TCRB nucleotide sequences, was used to quantify repertoire sharing. In TCRdb, the immuneACCESS table is reduced to in-frame sequences with V and J assigned. These tables do not hold every clone; where another copy was compared, an unresolved V gene accounts for under half, and the others remain unexplained. Clone size and V and J calls were adopted from that table, with D and trimming inferred from the DNA. Across this sample there are roughly 47,000 clones, with 35% to 55% seen only once. The ten biggest clones cover roughly 0.13% of the sample.

A note on this clone: Which antigen it targets is not known. The input lacks base qualities; no much larger clone sits a single base away.

A single peripheral blood draw of around 120 mL on average was collected from each donor into heparinised tubes. Naive, central memory, regulatory and stem cell-like memory CD4+ T cells were sorted on a BD FACSAria II using a panel including CD45RO, CCR7, CD25, CD127, CD95 and CD27. Every sorted population had a purity above 98%. PBMCs were separated immediately by Lymphoprep density gradient centrifugation and were stained directly, without being cultured. Samples were stained and sorted in pairs, with one healthy donor and one patient per experiment, so that batch effects were minimized. The chain was built from TRBV28 and TRBJ2-5; 12 central nucleotides agree with TRBD2. Sequencing was done on a sample of stem cell memory CD4+ T cells from blood. The label giving this sample's cell subset or site can be read as: stem cell-like memory CD4+ T cells. This sequence was found in a man aged 30 to 39 with type 1 diabetes. CDR3 reads: CASSLPGLAGETQYF. Read as DNA, the sequence is TGTGCCAGCAGTCTACCGGGACTAGCGGGAGAGACCCAGTACTTC.